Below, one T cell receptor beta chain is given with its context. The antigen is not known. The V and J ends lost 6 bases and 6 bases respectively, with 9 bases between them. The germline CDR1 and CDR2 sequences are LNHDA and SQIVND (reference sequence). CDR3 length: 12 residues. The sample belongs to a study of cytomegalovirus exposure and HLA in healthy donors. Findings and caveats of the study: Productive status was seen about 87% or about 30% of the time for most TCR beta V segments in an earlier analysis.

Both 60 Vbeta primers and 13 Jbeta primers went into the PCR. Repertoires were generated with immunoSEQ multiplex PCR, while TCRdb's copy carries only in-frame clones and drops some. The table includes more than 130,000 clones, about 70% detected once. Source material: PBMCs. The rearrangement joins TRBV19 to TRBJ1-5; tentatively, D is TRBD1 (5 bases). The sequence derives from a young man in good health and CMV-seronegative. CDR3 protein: CASSGGIQPQHF. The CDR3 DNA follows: TGTGCCAGTAGCGGGGGTATTCAGCCCCAGCATTTT.